This record looks at one T cell receptor beta chain sequence and its context. Its target is unknown. This sample is drawn from a study of OX40 agonist ivuxolimab in advanced cancers. The table came from immunoSEQ multiplex PCR; TCRdb's copy has only in-frame clones and leaves some out. The sample includes some 59,000 clones, 75% to 90% seen only once; the top ten take around 5%. Prior autoimmune disease or systemic immunosuppression barred patients. With 5 bases removed from V and 3 bases from J, the gap between germline ends came to 17 bases. CDR3 length equals 16 residues. The germline CDR1 and CDR2 sequences are SEHNR and FQNEAQ (reference sequence). Regarding the study as a whole: Relatively little clonal expansion, among the lowest observed, appeared in partial responders at 0.1-3.0 mg/kg. The average count of expanded clones was higher among CD8+ T cells than among CD4+.

The material was CD4+ or CD8+ T cells sorted from blood, obtained in a trial of the OX40 agonist ivuxolimab. This chain links TRBV7-9 with TRBJ2-1; D unresolved. The clonotype was recovered from an adult with an advanced solid tumor such as melanoma, head and neck, liver or kidney cancer. CDR3 DNA sequence: TGTGCCAGCAGCCTAGGGTGGGTGGAGATCTACAATGAGCAGTTCTTC. It specifies CASSLGWVEIYNEQFF.